This TCR beta chain derives from a study of T-cell reconstitution after alpha-beta-depleted transplantation in children. General observations from the study: Elevated TCRbeta diversity at day 60 was traced, in some patients, to surviving recipient T cells and thymic progenitors. The origin of alpha-beta T cells about two months after transplant was reportedly several hundred expanded graft clones. The authors attributed T-cell counts and diversity one year after transplant mostly to newly produced T cells.

Preparation of the TCRbeta library used unique molecular identifiers. One entry per CDR3 protein, called by TCRdb with MiXCR from the PCR reads. The sample records approximately 210,000 distinct CDR3 sequences, more than 15% being singletons. Looked up from germline, CDR1 is SGDLS and CDR2 is YYNGEE. V shed 4 bases and J shed 0 bases, with 13 bases lying between them. CDR3 length: 15 residues. This clonotype appeared many times. What it binds is not known. The source was PBMCs, mostly from graft donor cells, collected 360 days after TCRalphabeta/CD19-depleted stem cell transplant. The genes are TRBV9 and TRBJ1-1, with D possibly TRBD1 on 5 matching bases. This clonotype originated in a male patient between 2 and 15 years old who had a stem cell transplant for acute lymphoblastic leukemia, so the T cells may come from the graft donor. CDR3 region: CASSFRDSLNTEAFF. In nucleotides, the CDR3 is TGTGCCAGCAGCTTCAGGGACTCTTTGAACACTGAAGCTTTCTTT.